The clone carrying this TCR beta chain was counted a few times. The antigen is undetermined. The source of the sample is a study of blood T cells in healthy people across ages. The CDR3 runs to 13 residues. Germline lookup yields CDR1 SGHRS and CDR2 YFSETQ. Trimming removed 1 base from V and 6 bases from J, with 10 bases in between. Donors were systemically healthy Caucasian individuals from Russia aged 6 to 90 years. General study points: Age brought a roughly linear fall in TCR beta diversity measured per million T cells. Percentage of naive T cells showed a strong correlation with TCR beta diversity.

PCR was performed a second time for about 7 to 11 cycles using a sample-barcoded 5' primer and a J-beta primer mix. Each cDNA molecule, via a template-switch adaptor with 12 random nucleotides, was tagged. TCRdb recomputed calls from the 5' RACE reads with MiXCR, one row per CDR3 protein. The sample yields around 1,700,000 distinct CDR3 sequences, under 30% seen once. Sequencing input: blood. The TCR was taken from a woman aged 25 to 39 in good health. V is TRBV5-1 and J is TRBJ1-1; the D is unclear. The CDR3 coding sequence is TGCGCCAGCAGCTTGAGTGGTCGGGCTGAAGCTTTCTTT. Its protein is CASSLSGRAEAFF.